This T cell receptor (beta chain) was obtained from a study of lymphopenia after photon versus proton radiotherapy. Generated by immunoSEQ multiplex PCR, the TCRdb table keeps only in-frame clones and is missing some. The table shows 160,000 or so clones, with approximately 86% occurring only once. Germline lookup yields CDR1 MNHNS and CDR2 SASEGT. There are 14 residues in the CDR3. V shed 6 bases and J 3 bases; nucleotides not matched to a gene: 5. The TCR was taken from a man in his fifties or sixties with gastric cancer. The chain recombines TRBV6-1 with TRBJ2-7; the match to TRBD1 covers 10 bases. This specimen consisted of peripheral blood, obtained from a patient treated with photon-based radiotherapy. The CDR3: CASRKGQGIYEQYF. The CDR3 DNA follows: TGTGCCAGCAGGAAGGGACAGGGGATCTACGAGCAGTACTTC.